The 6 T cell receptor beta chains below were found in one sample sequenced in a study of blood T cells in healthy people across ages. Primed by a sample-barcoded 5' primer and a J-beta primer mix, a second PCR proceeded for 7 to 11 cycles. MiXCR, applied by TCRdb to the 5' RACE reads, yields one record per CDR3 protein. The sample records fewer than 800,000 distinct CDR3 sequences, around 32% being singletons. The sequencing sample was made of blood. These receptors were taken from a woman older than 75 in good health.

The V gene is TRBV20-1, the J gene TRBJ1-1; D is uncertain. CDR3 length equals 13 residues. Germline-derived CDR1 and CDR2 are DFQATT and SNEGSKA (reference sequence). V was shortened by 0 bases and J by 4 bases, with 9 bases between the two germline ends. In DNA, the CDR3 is TGCAGTGCTAGAGATGATGGGTTCACTGAAGCTTTCTTT. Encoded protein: CSARDDGFTEAFF.

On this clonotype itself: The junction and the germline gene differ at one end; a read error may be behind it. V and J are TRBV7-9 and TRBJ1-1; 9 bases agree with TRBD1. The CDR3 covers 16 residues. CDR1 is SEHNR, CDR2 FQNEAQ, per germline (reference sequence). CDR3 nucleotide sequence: TGTGTCAGCAGCTTAGCCAGACAGGGGGGGGACAATGAAGCTTTCTTT. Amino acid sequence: CVSSLARQGGDNEAFF.

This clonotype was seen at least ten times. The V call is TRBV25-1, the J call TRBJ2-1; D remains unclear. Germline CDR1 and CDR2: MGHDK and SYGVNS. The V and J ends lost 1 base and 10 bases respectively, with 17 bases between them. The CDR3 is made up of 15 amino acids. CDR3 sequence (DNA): TGTGCCAGCAGTGAATCTGTGGGCCCCACCGGGGAGCAGTTCTTC. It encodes CASSESVGPTGEQFF.

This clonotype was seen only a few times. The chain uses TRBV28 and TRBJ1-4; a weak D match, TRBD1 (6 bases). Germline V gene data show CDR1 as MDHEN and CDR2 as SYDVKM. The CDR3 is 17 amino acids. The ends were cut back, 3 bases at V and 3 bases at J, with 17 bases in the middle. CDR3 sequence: CASSLGAGTLSNEKLFF. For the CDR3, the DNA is TGTGCCAGCAGTTTGGGGGCAGGGACCCTTTCTAATGAAAAACTGTTTTTT.

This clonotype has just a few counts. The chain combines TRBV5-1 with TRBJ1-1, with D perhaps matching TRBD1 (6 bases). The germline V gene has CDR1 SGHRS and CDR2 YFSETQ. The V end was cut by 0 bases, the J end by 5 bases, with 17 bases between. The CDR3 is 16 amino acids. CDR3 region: CASSLELGGRGTEAFF. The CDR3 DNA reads TGCGCCAGCAGCTTGGAATTGGGGGGGCGCGGGACTGAAGCTTTCTTT.

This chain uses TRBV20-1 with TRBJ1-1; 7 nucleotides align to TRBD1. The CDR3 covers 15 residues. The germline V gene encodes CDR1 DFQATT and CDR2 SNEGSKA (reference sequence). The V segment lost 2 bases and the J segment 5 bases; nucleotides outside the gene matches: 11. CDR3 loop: CSARRAGGMETEAFF. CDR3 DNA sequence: TGCAGTGCTAGAAGGGCAGGGGGAATGGAAACTGAAGCTTTCTTT.